This T cell receptor beta chain was recovered during a study of blood T cell repertoires in COVID-19. Looking at the study overall: Acute-phase and convalescent COVID-19 samples originated in the United States, Italy and Spain.

In the authors' methods: Amplified reference gene primers provided the basis for estimating nucleated cell counts. TCRdb keeps only in-frame clones here, not all; method: immunoSEQ multiplex PCR. That table gives V, J and clone size, and the DNA gave D and trimming. The data contain approximately 150,000 clones, roughly 82% of them singletons. Germline values: CDR1 ENHRY, CDR2 SYGVKD. Trimming cost V 8 bases and J 10 bases, with 17 bases left between them. CDR3 length: 12 residues. Study members were between roughly 18 and 100 years old and lived in 24 US regions. The rearrangement uses TRBV10-3 and TRBJ2-5; D possibly corresponds to TRBD2 (6 bases). The source is a man aged 45 to 65 who had recovered from COVID-19. Sequenced material: PBMCs or T cells enriched from blood (not recorded which). CDR3 amino acids: CAIGGGPPDQYF. CDR3 DNA: TGTGCCATCGGGGGAGGCCCTCCTGACCAGTACTTC.